A selection of T cell receptor beta chains follows, all from one sample in a study of response to subunit inactivated influenza vaccine. From the RT-PCR reads, TCRdb called clonotypes with MiXCR, one entry per CDR3 protein. This table holds over 400,000 distinct CDR3 sequences, about a tenth found once. The source material was PBMCs from blood, sampled about 40 days after vaccination. All receptors come from a man aged 50 to 60 who received an inactivated influenza vaccine. Both conserved end residues are part of each CDR3. A D gene is named only where the DNA matches it firmly. Size values are once, few and many counts, or a class for expanded clones, and some rows have none.

j_call d_call clone_size v_call cdr3_nt cdr3_aa
TRBJ1-2 TRBD1 - TRBV7-6 TGTGCCAGCAGCTCCTGGACAGGGAGCTATGGCTACACCTTC CASSSWTGSYGYTF
TRBJ2-2 - many TRBV7-9 TGTGCCAGCAGCTCCATCCTTAGCGGCACCGGGGAGCTGTTTTTT CASSSILSGTGELFF
TRBJ1-2 - many TRBV4-3 TGCGCCAGCAGCCAAGACGACAGAGCTAACTATGGCTACACCTTC CASSQDDRANYGYTF
TRBJ2-7 TRBD2 - TRBV5-1 TGCGCCAGCAGCTACCTAGCGGAGTCCTACGAGCAGTACTTC CASSYLAESYEQYF
TRBJ1-1 - - TRBV6-2/TRBV6-3 TGTGCCAGCAGTTACCTAGGTGAAGCTTTCTTT CASSYLGEAFF
TRBJ1-4 - few TRBV27 TGTGCCAGCAGTCCCCCCGGCGGACAAACCTTGAGACTGTTTTTT CASSPPGGQTLRLFF
TRBJ2-4 TRBD2 many TRBV3-1 TGTGCCAGCAGCCAAATACTTCCCGGGACTAGCGGGAGAAACATTCAGTACTTC CASSQILPGTSGRNIQYF
TRBJ2-1 TRBD1 many TRBV24-1 TGTGCCACCAGTGACCAAGGACAGGGGGGGATCGAGCAGTTCTTC CATSDQGQGGIEQFF
TRBJ2-7 TRBD1 few TRBV12-3/TRBV12-4 TGTGCCAGCAGTTCCAGGGACAGGGCTCACTACGAGCAGTACTTC CASSSRDRAHYEQYF
TRBJ2-5 - many TRBV3-1 TGTGCCAGCAGCCTATATCGGTTGCGGGTCCGCCAAGAGACCCAGTACTTC CASSLYRLRVRQETQYF
TRBJ2-1 - few TRBV2 TGTGCCAGCACCCTTCCGGGTGGCGAGTACAATGAGCAGTTCTTC CASTLPGGEYNEQFF
TRBJ2-1 TRBD1 few TRBV6-1 TGTGCCAGCAGATCCGGACAGGGGCTATACAATGAGCAGTTCTTC CASRSGQGLYNEQFF
TRBJ1-2 - many TRBV12-3/TRBV12-4 TGTGCCAGCAGTCCGAGGGCCGGGGGTACCTATGGCTACACCTTC CASSPRAGGTYGYTF
TRBJ2-7 TRBD1 - TRBV5-8 TGTGCCAGCAGCTCGCTTACAGGGGTTCGCTACGAGCAGTACTTC CASSSLTGVRYEQYF
TRBJ2-7 TRBD2 few TRBV5-5 TGTGCCAGCAGCTTGACACTAGCGGGAGACGAGCAGTACTTC CASSLTLAGDEQYF
TRBJ2-3 TRBD2 many TRBV10-3 TGTGCCATCAGTGAGAGGCGGGGGGTAACAGATACGCAGTATTTT CAISERRGVTDTQYF
TRBJ2-3 - few TRBV24-1 TGTGCCACCAGTGATCCTCGTCGGGGATTCTCAGATACGCAGTATTTT CATSDPRRGFSDTQYF
TRBJ2-3 TRBD2 many TRBV20-1 TGCAGTGCTAGAGTAGGGACTAGCTGGGCAGATACGCAGTATTTT CSARVGTSWADTQYF
TRBJ1-1 - many TRBV5-1 TGCGCCAGCAGCTACGACGGACGGTCGAACACTGAAGCTTTCTTT CASSYDGRSNTEAFF
TRBJ1-2 - - TRBV6-2/TRBV6-3 TGTGCCAGCGGTCAGGGGACATCCGATGGCTACACCTTC CASGQGTSDGYTF
TRBJ2-7 - - TRBV2 TGTGCCAGCAGTGACACAGGGCCCGGCGAGCAGTACTTC CASSDTGPGEQYF
TRBJ1-5 TRBD1 many TRBV6-2/TRBV6-3 TGTGCCAGCAGCGGGACAGTGGGCAATCAGCCCCAGCATTTT CASSGTVGNQPQHF
TRBJ2-3 - few TRBV20-1 TGCAGTGCTAGAGGGACGCTCCCAGATACGCAGTATTTT CSARGTLPDTQYF
TRBJ1-2 TRBD1 - TRBV28 TGTGCCAGCAGTAACGCACTCGGGACAGGCCCATATGGCTACACCTTC CASSNALGTGPYGYTF
TRBJ2-3 TRBD2 many TRBV7-2 TGTGCCAGCAGCCGGGGGGGTCTTGGAGATACGCAGTATTTT CASSRGGLGDTQYF
TRBJ1-5 - - TRBV20-1 TGCAGTGCCAACCCGGCAGGGAGGCCTAATCAGCCCCAGCATTTT CSANPAGRPNQPQHF
TRBJ2-1 TRBD2 - TRBV24-1 TGTGCCATCTCCAGCGGGGGCTACAATGAGCAGTTCTTC CAISSGGYNEQFF
TRBJ2-7 - - TRBV20-1 TGCAGTGCTAGGGTAACCTACGAGCAGTACTTC CSARVTYEQYF
TRBJ2-3 - many TRBV12-3/TRBV12-4 TGTGCCAGCAGTTTCTTGGCGACCTCAGATACGCAGTATTTT CASSFLATSDTQYF
TRBJ2-3 TRBD2 - TRBV14 TGTGCCAGCAGCCATGCCCGAAGGACGCGGGAGACGCAGTATTTT CASSHARRTRETQYF
TRBJ2-3 - many TRBV6-2/TRBV6-3 TGTGCCAGCAGTTTTCAGGGCACAGATACGCAGTATTTT CASSFQGTDTQYF
TRBJ1-2 TRBD1 few TRBV5-1 TGCGCCAGCAGCTTGGAGACAGGGGGCAATGGCTACACCTTC CASSLETGGNGYTF
TRBJ2-1 TRBD2 many TRBV10-3 TGTGCCATCAGTGAAGCGACTAGCGACTACAATGAGCAGTTCTTC CAISEATSDYNEQFF
TRBJ1-6 TRBD1 many TRBV12-3/TRBV12-4 TGTGCCAGCAGTTTGGGGACAGGGGGAGTTTATTCACCCCTCCACTTT CASSLGTGGVYSPLHF
TRBJ1-6 - few TRBV6-5 TGTGCCAGCAGTTACATTTTTTCGGACAGCAGCAATTCACCCCTCCACTTT CASSYIFSDSSNSPLHF
TRBJ2-7 TRBD1 many TRBV7-9 TGTGCCAGCAGCTTAGGAGATCACTGGGGGACAGGGGCCGAGCAGTACTTC CASSLGDHWGTGAEQYF
TRBJ2-3 TRBD2 - TRBV5-1 TGCGCCAGCAGCTTGCGGCCTAGCGGGGACACAGATACGCAGTATTTT CASSLRPSGDTDTQYF
TRBJ2-3 - few TRBV15 TGTGCCACCAGCAGACCCCCCTCGGGTACCACAGATACGCAGTATTTT CATSRPPSGTTDTQYF
TRBJ2-5 TRBD1 few TRBV5-1 TGCGCCAGACAGGGGTTCCGGGAGACCCAGTACTTC CARQGFRETQYF
TRBJ2-1 TRBD2 few TRBV28 TGTGCCAGCAGTTTAATTGGTAGCGGGAGTCCGGGTGAGCAGTTCTTC CASSLIGSGSPGEQFF
TRBJ2-7 - many TRBV7-2 TGTGCCAGCAGCCTAGGCTATGGGGGAAGGAGCTCCTACGAGCAGTACTTC CASSLGYGGRSSYEQYF
TRBJ2-3 TRBD2 few TRBV28 TGTGCCAGCAGTTTTCTCCTTATAGCGGGGGGGGTAGATACGCAGTATTTT CASSFLLIAGGVDTQYF
TRBJ2-5 - - TRBV10-3 TGTGCCATCAGTGAGCCCGGGGGACAAGAGACCCAGTACTTC CAISEPGGQETQYF
TRBJ2-5 - few TRBV20-1 TGCAGTGCTAGAGACTCTTCGGGATACAAGCAAGAGACCCAGTACTTC CSARDSSGYKQETQYF
TRBJ2-7 TRBD2 - TRBV7-2 TGTGCCAGCAGCCCCTCAGCGGGAAAATACGAGCAGTACTTC CASSPSAGKYEQYF
TRBJ2-2 TRBD2 many TRBV5-1 TGCGCCAGCAGCTCAACTAGCGCTGGCACCGGGGAGCTGTTTTTT CASSSTSAGTGELFF
TRBJ1-5 - many TRBV6-2/TRBV6-3 TGTGCCAGCAGTCGGAGGGCTGACAATCAGCCCCAGCATTTT CASSRRADNQPQHF
TRBJ2-7 TRBD1 many TRBV29-1 TGCAGCGCCCTACGGGACAGAACCTACGAGCAGTACTTC CSALRDRTYEQYF
TRBJ2-3 TRBD2 - TRBV28 TGTGCCAGCAGTTCCCTCAATCTAGCGGGGGCAACAGATACGCAGTATTTT CASSSLNLAGATDTQYF
TRBJ2-1 TRBD2 few TRBV12-3/TRBV12-4 TGTGCCAGCAGTGTATTGCTCCGAAGCGGGAGCTGGGATGAGCAGTTCTTC CASSVLLRSGSWDEQFF
TRBJ2-7 TRBD1 - TRBV4-1 TGCGCCAGCAGCCTCGGACAGGAAGAGGCCCAGCGCTTC CASSLGQEEAQRF
TRBJ1-2 - few TRBV9 TGTGCCAGCAGCGTAGGAAGCGGCAGAAACTATGGCTACACCTTC CASSVGSGRNYGYTF
TRBJ1-1 - many TRBV29-1 TGCAGCGTTGTTAGGGGCTCGAACACTGAAGCTTTCTTT CSVVRGSNTEAFF